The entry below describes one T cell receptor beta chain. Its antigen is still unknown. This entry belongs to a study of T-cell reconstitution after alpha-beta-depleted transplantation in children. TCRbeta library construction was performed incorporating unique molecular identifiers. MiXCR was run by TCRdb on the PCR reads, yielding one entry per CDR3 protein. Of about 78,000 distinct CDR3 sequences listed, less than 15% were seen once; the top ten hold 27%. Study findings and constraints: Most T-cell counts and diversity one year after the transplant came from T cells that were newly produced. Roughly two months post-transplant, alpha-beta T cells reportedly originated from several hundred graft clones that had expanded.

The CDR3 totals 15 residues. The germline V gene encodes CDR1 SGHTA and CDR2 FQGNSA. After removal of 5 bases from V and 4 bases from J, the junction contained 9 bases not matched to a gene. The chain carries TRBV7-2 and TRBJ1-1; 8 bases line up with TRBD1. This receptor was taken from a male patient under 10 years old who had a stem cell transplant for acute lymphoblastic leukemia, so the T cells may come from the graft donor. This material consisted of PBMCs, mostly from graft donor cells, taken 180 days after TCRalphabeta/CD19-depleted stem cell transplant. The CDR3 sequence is CASSHSGGVGTEAFF. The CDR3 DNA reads TGTGCCAGCAGCCACTCAGGGGGCGTGGGCACTGAAGCTTTCTTT.